This T cell receptor beta chain was observed in a study of human T cells and chemical hapten exposure (dated by TCRdb to about 2021). As for the study more broadly: For sensitization, 2% DPC in acetone was applied to a roughly 2 cm by roughly 2 cm area of upper inner arm skin. Weekly therapeutic DPC doses were additionally applied to the scalp of patients throughout the approximately 25-week study period. Patch testing was done on the upper back using Finn chambers containing 0.01% DPC, and results were scored after 6 days according to International Contact Dermatitis Research Group standards. Most of the patients in the cohort were female, and the cohort covered alopecia areata with under or over 50% scalp involvement, alopecia totalis and alopecia universalis. Libraries were pooled for sequencing, and per-sample TCR yields varied mainly because of small differences in library volumes within the pool. In alopecia patients, the study followed how the peripheral blood TCR repertoire changed in vivo over primary and secondary sensitization to diphenylcyclopropenone (DPC), a hapten. Blood was sampled from patients pre-sensitization (week 0) and at 2, 6 and about 24 weeks after DPC sensitization. Blood for TCR sequencing was provided by twenty-nine alopecia patients at one to four time points (pre-sensitization, 2, 6 and 24 weeks). The research as a whole found: Expanded TCRs formed significantly more large CDR3 similarity clusters than pre-sensitization or healthy control sets, consistent with antigen-driven responses. After repeated subsampling, changes were observed in the strength of the expansion versus patch-test correlation and in the threshold at which the correlation became significant. Patch test score correlated positively with the number of PT1 expanded TCRs, reaching significance at thresholds 8, 16 and 32 but not at 4. No change with DPC sensitization was found in the number of TCRs above 1 in 1000 frequency, and no evidence of global repertoire structure alterations was found. Because every patient had alopecia, a presumed autoimmune disease, the patients' immune response might differ from that of healthy individuals.

The CDR3 holds 14 amino acids from the cysteine to the phenylalanine. Only the CDR3 region is kept as DNA, spanning 42 bases read in frame from base 1. Reading the germline V gene gives CDR1 SGHAT and CDR2 FQNNGV. The intended sense of this specimen's time point label: patch test 1, 2 weeks after DPC sensitization. What this sample's treatment or condition label stands for: therapeutic diphenylcyclopropenone sensitization with weekly scalp DPC. Blood at each patch-test visit was drawn before the patch test was applied. Patients were considered eligible if aged 18 to 70, diagnosed with alopecia and deemed suitable for DPC therapy, and patients were excluded if pregnant. Total RNA was extracted from unfractionated whole blood that had been collected in Tempus Blood RNA tubes. This clonotype appeared many times. The antigen it recognizes is unknown. The junction and the germline gene differ at one end; a read error may be behind it.

Library prep was done by RACE. The listed sequencing device is NextSeq 500. During library preparation, unique molecular identifiers were attached to individual cDNA molecules so that TCRs could be counted quantitatively and reproducibly. From each blood RNA sample, both TCR alpha and TCR beta chains were sequenced. The source study handled its data this way. Samples had a median of approximately 93,000 TCRs, with a range from about 20,000 to 690,600. V, J and CDR3 annotation of the TCR reads was carried out using the Decombinator software suite. For the PS versus PT1 abundance plots, all samples were subsampled to the same number of TCRs (28,000). Expanded TCRs were defined as absent before sensitization and observed at least eight times at the 2-week time point. The public reads were quality trimmed at Q25 with fastp and then assembled into clones with MiXCR by TCRdb, keeping productive beta chains. A single entry per CDR3 protein holds the most common genes and DNA from its merged rows. The V and J calls here are based on TCRdb, not the publication. The sample table lists 150,000 to 200,000 distinct CDR3 sequences, approximately 14% of them with a count of one. Less than 2% of the sample belongs to the ten largest clones.

This clonotype was obtained from a woman in her twenties or thirties with alopecia areata. Some clones in this sample may be carry-over from other donors' samples. The sequences come from whole blood, collected in connection with sensitization to the hapten diphenylcyclopropenone (DPC). The sequence joins TRBV11-2 to TRBJ2-1; 10 of the junction bases match TRBD2. The DNA sequence reads TGTGCCAGCAGCCTAGAGCGGGGGGGAGCTGAGCAGTTCTTC. The encoded protein is CASSLERGGAEQFF.